This TCR beta chain was sequenced for a study of blood T cell repertoires in COVID-19. On the study more broadly: The study drew acute and convalescent COVID-19 samples from the United States, Italy and Spain.

In the original workflow: Counts of nucleated cells, estimated from reference gene primer amplification, were obtained. Data came from immunoSEQ multiplex PCR; TCRdb stores just in-frame clones and leaves some out. V, J and clone size derive from that table, while D and trimming were established from the DNA sequence. The sample contains 150,000 to 200,000 clones, around nine tenths of which appear only once. One Seattle source followed patients from active infection through their disease course. This TCR was recovered from a woman in her sixties or seventies with COVID-19, enrolled during active disease. The sequenced material came from peripheral blood.

This CDR3 is CASSLGILQETQYF. CDR3 nucleotide sequence: TGCGCCAGCAGCTTGGGCATACTCCAAGAGACCCAGTACTTC. The V gene is TRBV5-1, the J gene TRBJ2-5; D unclear. The CDR3 runs to 14 residues. Germline-derived CDR1 and CDR2 are SGHRS and YFSETQ. Between the trimmed V and J ends, which lost 0 bases and 1 base, there was a span of 7 bases.